One and the same sample provided the 14 T cell receptor beta chains below, sequenced in a study of type 1 and type 2 diabetes patients. Amplification started from genomic DNA. Multiplex PCR with 30 forward and 13 reverse primers amplified the TCR beta CDR3. TCRdb redid the calling of the multiplex PCR reads with MiXCR, one entry per CDR3 protein. This sample has 280,000 or so distinct CDR3 sequences; over 45% occur once, and the top ten carry about an eighth. The sample consisted of peripheral blood mononuclear cells (PBMCs). All receptors derive from a man aged 18 to 30 with type 2 diabetes.

This clonotype was recorded a few times. The V gene is TRBV10-3, the J gene TRBJ1-5; D remains ambiguous. From germline, CDR1 is ENHRY and CDR2 SYGVKD. This CDR3 is built from 13 residues. V was clipped by 3 bases and J by 5 bases, with 8 bases between them. The CDR3 region has the DNA TGTGCCATCAGTGATTCCGATTATCAGCCCCAGCATTTT. Translating gives CAISDSDYQPQHF.

In this sample, this clonotype turned up a few times. The rearrangement joins TRBV6-6 to TRBJ2-7; D perhaps matches TRBD2 (6 bases). V was pared by 2 bases and J by 7 bases, with 6 bases between. Germline loops: CDR1 MNHNY, CDR2 SVGAGI (reference sequence). This CDR3 has 11 amino acids. The CDR3 DNA reads TGTGCCAGCAGTTACGCGGGGGAGCAGTACTTC. It translates to CASSYAGEQYF.

The chain combines TRBV27 with TRBJ2-7; TRBD1 or TRBD2 may be the D gene (5 bases each). Deletions cut 5 bases from V and 5 bases from J, with 19 bases between. The germline V gene has CDR1 MNHEY and CDR2 SMNVEV (reference sequence). The CDR3 consists of 15 residues. Written as DNA, the CDR3 is TGTGCCAGCAGTCTCTACAGGCCTCCGAGGGACGAGCAGTACTTC. The encoded protein is CASSLYRPPRDEQYF.

This clonotype was counted between two and nine times. In nucleotides, the CDR3 is TGTGCCAGCAGAAGGGGGGCCCGAGCTAACTATGGCTACACCTTC. Its translation: CASRRGARANYGYTF. The V call is TRBV7-9, the J call TRBJ1-2; the D gene is possibly TRBD1 (6 bases). V lost 6 bases to trimming and J lost 0 bases, with 14 bases between them. The CDR3 sequence is 15 residues long. Per the germline V gene, CDR1 is SEHNR and CDR2 is FQNEAQ (reference sequence).

With respect to this clonotype: A much larger clone lies a single base off, so this may be a read error. The chain links TRBV7-2 to TRBJ1-2; D is undetermined. Germline assignment: CDR1 SGHTA and CDR2 FQGNSA. The CDR3 has 14 amino acids. V was clipped by 5 bases and J by 3 bases, with 13 bases between them. CDR3 coding DNA: TGTACCAGCAGCCTTGACGTTCGCGACTATGGCTACACCTTC. Its protein is CTSSLDVRDYGYTF.

This rearrangement joins TRBV9 to TRBJ1-2; TRBD1 is a possible D gene (5 bases). This CDR3 is built from 15 residues. V lost 0 bases and J lost 4, with 13 bases in between. CDR1 and CDR2 (germline): SGDLS, YYNGEE. In DNA, the CDR3 is TGTGCCAGCAGCGTAGGGGCGGGGACTCTCTATGGCTACACCTTC. As protein: CASSVGAGTLYGYTF.

The chain employs TRBV20-1 and TRBJ2-7; D call uncertain. The CDR3 extends over 15 amino acids. The V gene's germline CDR1 is DFQATT and CDR2 SNEGSKA (reference sequence). V was trimmed by 3 bases and J by 2 bases, leaving 17 bases between them. The CDR3 protein is CSASSPGGITYEQYF. CDR3 nucleotide sequence: TGCAGTGCTAGCTCGCCAGGTGGAATTACCTACGAGCAGTACTTC.

This chain uses TRBV7-8 with TRBJ2-3; D assignment may be TRBD1 or TRBD2 (5 bases each). The CDR3 runs 17 residues. Per the germline V gene, CDR1 is SGHVS and CDR2 is FQNEAQ. V shed 4 bases and J shed 6 bases, with 23 bases lying between them. This CDR3 is CASSSIPNGDASDTQYF. The CDR3 nucleotides read TGTGCCAGCAGCTCAATTCCAAATGGGGACGCCAGTGATACGCAGTATTTT.

In this sample, this clonotype turned up once. This clone may be a read error of a much larger clone one base away. This sequence joins TRBV25-1 and TRBJ1-2; 10 bases fit TRBD1. This CDR3 is 14 amino acids long. Losses at the gene ends were 8 bases for V and 3 bases for J; bases not matched to a gene: 6. CDR1 is MGHDK and CDR2 is SYGVNS in the germline V gene. In DNA, the CDR3 is TGTGCCAGCGCCTCGGACAGGGGGGACTATGGCTACACCTTC. Translation: CASASDRGDYGYTF.

The rearrangement links TRBV9 to TRBJ1-2; TRBD1 is a possible D gene (5 bases). Trimming left V 6 bases short and J 2 bases short, with 20 bases between. Germline V gene lookup returns CDR1 SGDLS and CDR2 YYNGEE. CDR3 length equals 16 residues. The CDR3 bases are TGTGCCAGCACCCCCGCGGGGCCCCGGGCGAACTATGGCTACACCTTC. Amino acid sequence: CASTPAGPRANYGYTF. The entire variable domain, with the rest obtained from reference TRBV9 and TRBJ1-2, is as follows: DSGVTQTPKHLITATGQRVTLRCSPRSGDLSVYWYQQSLDQGLQFLIQYYNGEERAKGNILERFSAQQFPDLHSELNLSSLELGDSALYFCASTPAGPRANYGYTFGSGTRLTVV.

This clonotype was found a few times. This chain uses TRBV12-3 or TRBV12-4 with TRBJ2-7, with D possibly TRBD2 on 5 matching bases. Trimming took off 5 bases at V and 2 bases at J, with 16 bases between the two ends. The CDR3 loop spans 15 amino acids. CDR3 nucleotides: TGTGCCAGCAGTCCGGACTGGGGTCTTGCCTACGAGCAGTACTTC. It yields the protein CASSPDWGLAYEQYF.

V and J are TRBV6-2 or TRBV6-3 and TRBJ2-6, with 11 bases lining up with TRBD2. The germline gives CDR1 MNHEY, CDR2 SVGEGT. This CDR3 region has 18 residues. V shed 5 bases and J 3 bases; nucleotides not matched to a gene: 9. As DNA, the CDR3 is TGTGCCAGCAGTGCACTACTAGCGGGAGTACGTGGGGCCAACGTCCTGACTTTC. Translated, it gives CASSALLAGVRGANVLTF.

The chain combines TRBV6-6 with TRBJ1-4; 8 nucleotides line up with TRBD1. Germline V CDR1 and CDR2: MNHNY, SVGAGI (reference sequence). This CDR3 region has 14 residues. V lost 6 bases and J lost 10; bases outside the gene matches: 10. The CDR3 sequence: CASRPSGGWVKLFF. CDR3 sequence (DNA): TGTGCCAGCAGGCCGTCAGGGGGCTGGGTAAAACTGTTTTTT.

In its sample, this clonotype was seen once. This chain links TRBV15 with TRBJ2-5, with D uncertain. Germline V gene sequence: CDR1 LNHNV, CDR2 YYDKDF (reference sequence). V was pared by 0 bases and J by 2 bases, with 19 bases between. The CDR3 consists of 18 residues. The CDR3: CATSRDLYPVTYQETQYF. The CDR3 DNA follows: TGTGCCACCAGCAGAGACCTCTACCCCGTGACCTATCAAGAGACCCAGTACTTC. The full variable domain, in which reference TRBV15 and TRBJ2-5 provide the parts outside the CDR3, is DAMVIQNPRYQVTQFGKPVTLSCSQTLNHNVMYWYQQKSSQAPKLLFHYYDKDFNNEADTPDNFQSRRPNTSFCFLDIRSPGLGDTAMYLCATSRDLYPVTYQETQYFGPGTRLLVL.